The 23 T cell receptor beta chains given below trace back to one sample, sequenced in a study of T-cell memory formation after mild COVID-19. TCRdb recomputed calls from the 5' RACE reads with MiXCR, one row per CDR3 protein. Here the sample spans over 300,000 distinct CDR3 sequences, 20% to 25% being singletons. Sequencing was carried out using PBMCs or a T cell subset sorted from them (not recorded which). The receptors come from a young man who had mild COVID-19 (a few samples of this study predate the infection). Cell type and time point are not known.

The rearrangement links TRBV7-2 to TRBJ2-3; TRBD2 agrees at 13 bases. Germline V gene data show CDR1 as SGHTA and CDR2 as FQGNSA. The CDR3 is 16 residues long. The V gene end was trimmed by 6 bases and the J gene end by 2 bases; junction bases not matched to a gene: 5. The CDR3 DNA reads as TGTGCCAGCAGTCAAGGGACTAGCGGGGACACAGATACGCAGTATTTT. As protein: CASSQGTSGDTDTQYF.

The chain carries TRBV9 and TRBJ1-3; TRBD1 matches at 11 bases. CDR1 is SGDLS, CDR2 YYNGEE, per germline. The CDR3 has 16 amino acids. V was clipped by 3 bases and J by 8 bases; unmatched bases: 10. The CDR3, as DNA: TGTGCCAGCAGCGCGTACTCCGGGACAGGGGGTGACACCATATATTTT. Protein: CASSAYSGTGGDTIYF.

This clonotype was picked up a small number of times. The chain is built from TRBV7-9 and TRBJ2-2; D remains ambiguous. CDR3 size: 12 residues. In germline, CDR1 is SEHNR, CDR2 FQNEAQ (reference sequence). The ends were cut back, 3 bases at V and 6 bases at J, with 5 bases in the middle. CDR3 bases: TGTGCCAGCAGCTTTATCGCCGGGGAGCTGTTTTTT. Translating gives CASSFIAGELFF.

This chain links TRBV28 with TRBJ2-5, with TRBD1 as a possible D gene (5 bases). Trimming left V 6 bases short and J 4 bases short, with 15 bases between. The germline gives CDR1 MDHEN, CDR2 SYDVKM. The CDR3 is made up of 14 amino acids. The CDR3 loop reads CASRQPREGETQYF. The CDR3 bases are TGTGCCAGCAGGCAACCCAGGGAAGGAGAGACCCAGTACTTC.

This clonotype occurred a few times. The chain uses TRBV28 and TRBJ2-7; perhaps TRBD1 as D (5 bases). From germline, CDR1 is MDHEN and CDR2 SYDVKM. The V and J ends lost 2 bases and 5 bases respectively, with 10 bases between them. This CDR3 has 13 amino acids. CDR3 protein: CASSLRGRHEQYV. CDR3 coding DNA: TGTGCCAGCAGTTTAAGGGGTAGACACGAGCAGTACGTC.

The sample holds a few counts of this clonotype. The rearrangement links TRBV7-9 to TRBJ2-7, with a possible D match to TRBD2 (6 bases). V lost 5 bases to trimming and J lost 0 bases, with 14 bases between them. The CDR3 length is 15 residues. The germline gives CDR1 SEHNR, CDR2 FQNEAQ (reference sequence). Written as DNA, the CDR3 is TGTGCCAGCAGCCCCTACGGAGGGAGCTCCTACGAGCAGTACTTC. This translates into CASSPYGGSSYEQYF.

The chain joins TRBV12-3 or TRBV12-4 to TRBJ1-4; TRBD1 matches 7 bases. V was pared by 5 bases and J by 10 bases, with 10 bases of the junction left unmatched. The CDR3 loop spans 14 amino acids. The CDR3 here is CASSIGQARRKLFF. The CDR3 nucleotides are TGTGCCAGCAGTATAGGACAGGCAAGGAGAAAACTGTTTTTT.

The chain employs TRBV29-1 and TRBJ1-2; D is uncertain. This CDR3 is 13 amino acids long. Germline V gene sequence: CDR1 SQVTM, CDR2 ANQGSEA. V lost 6 bases, J lost 2 bases, and 13 bases lay in between. CDR3 protein: CSVNGGVNYGYTF. DNA of the CDR3: TGCAGCGTAAACGGAGGAGTGAACTATGGCTACACCTTC.

This chain joins TRBV7-9 and TRBJ1-2, with D perhaps TRBD1 (6 bases). Per the germline V gene, CDR1 is SEHNR and CDR2 is FQNEAQ (reference sequence). V lost 3 bases, J lost 5 bases, and 19 bases lay in between. The CDR3 sequence is 16 residues long. The CDR3 DNA reads TGTGCCAGCAGCTTCCAACAGGGTCGGGGACGGTATGGCTACACCTTC. Protein: CASSFQQGRGRYGYTF.

J is TRBJ2-3 and V is TRBV11-2; TRBD2 is a possible D gene (6 bases). The CDR3 length is 16 residues. Trimming removed 2 bases at V and 0 bases at J, with 12 bases between. Germline CDR1 reads SGHAT; CDR2 reads FQNNGV. Here the CDR3 reads CASSLRVGTSTDTQYF. CDR3 coding DNA: TGTGCCAGCAGCTTACGGGTCGGGACTAGCACAGATACGCAGTATTTT.

The gene calls are TRBV24-1 and TRBJ2-1; D is possibly TRBD1 (5 bases). Germline V gene data show CDR1 as KGHDR and CDR2 as SFDVKD. The V end was cut by 4 bases, the J end by 10 bases, with 7 bases between. This CDR3 comprises 11 residues. The CDR3 DNA reads TGTGCCACCAGTGAGTGGACAGAGCAGTTCTTC. It translates to CATSEWTEQFF.

This rearrangement joins TRBV6-5 to TRBJ1-6; D is unresolved. V dropped 3 bases and J dropped 7 bases, with 10 bases sitting between them. This CDR3 contains 14 residues. Germline CDR1 and CDR2: MNHEY and SVGAGI. CDR3 coding DNA: TGTGCCAGCAGTTATTATAAAGTCAATTCACCCCTCCACTTT. It encodes CASSYYKVNSPLHF.

This chain's CDR3 is CASSLGVENTEAFF. In DNA form, the CDR3 reads TGCGCCAGCAGCTTGGGGGTTGAGAACACTGAAGCTTTCTTT. This chain links TRBV5-1 with TRBJ1-1; D unresolved. V was clipped by 0 bases and J by 1 base, with 7 bases between them. CDR1 SGHRS and CDR2 YFSETQ come from the germline V gene. The CDR3 is 14 amino acids.

This clonotype was detected a few times. The chain combines TRBV5-1 with TRBJ2-5; TRBD2 matches 12 bases. J gave up 1 base and V 2 bases, and 3 bases lay outside the gene matches. Germline V gives CDR1 SGHRS, CDR2 YFSETQ. The CDR3 contains 16 residues. The CDR3 coding sequence is TGCGCCAGCAGCTTTCGACTAGCGGGGGCCCAAGAGACCCAGTACTTC. It codes for CASSFRLAGAQETQYF.

This clonotype was detected a few times. The chain joins TRBV3-1 to TRBJ2-4, with 11 bases that match TRBD2. Germline CDR1 and CDR2: LGHDT and YNNKEL (reference sequence). Losses at the gene ends were 6 bases for V and 6 bases for J; bases not matched to a gene: 22. This CDR3 contains 20 residues. The CDR3 nucleotides read TGTGCCAGCAGTCGCAGGGGCCCACCACTAGCGGGGGACCTCGGAAACATTCAGTACTTC. It encodes CASSRRGPPLAGDLGNIQYF.

The chain employs TRBV24-1 and TRBJ2-1; 7 bases are shared with TRBD2. Looked up from germline, CDR1 is KGHDR and CDR2 is SFDVKD. The J segment lost 3 bases and the V segment lost 6 bases, leaving 10 bases of the junction unmatched. The CDR3 is 16 residues long. This chain's CDR3 is CATSTRGGSHYNEQFF. The CDR3 bases are TGTGCCACCAGTACGCGCGGGGGTTCACACTACAATGAGCAGTTCTTC.

The table lists this clonotype with a few counts. The CDR3 DNA is TGTGCCAGCCGGGCGGCTTTAAAGGGGCATGAGCAGTTCTTC. Amino acids: CASRAALKGHEQFF. The J gene is TRBJ2-1, the V gene TRBV27; D may be TRBD1 (5 bases). V was cut by 8 bases and J by 8 bases, with 19 bases left in between. This CDR3 region has 14 residues. Germline-derived CDR1 and CDR2 are MNHEY and SMNVEV (reference sequence).

This clonotype was counted at least ten times. This chain joins TRBV12-3 or TRBV12-4 and TRBJ1-1, with a possible D match to TRBD1 (5 bases). There are 15 residues in the CDR3. The V gene lost 3 bases and the J gene lost 2 bases, with 13 bases spanning the gap. CDR3 DNA sequence: TGTGCCAGCAGTTTTGGTGGGACGGTAAACACTGAAGCTTTCTTT. This codes for CASSFGGTVNTEAFF.

This clonotype was detected only a few times. This chain connects TRBV6-5 to TRBJ2-5; 12 nucleotides align to TRBD2. V lost 5 bases to trimming and J lost 1 base; unmatched junction nucleotides: 2. The CDR3 spans 15 residues. Germline values: CDR1 MNHEY, CDR2 SVGAGI. The CDR3 coding sequence is TGTGCCAGCAGTACTAGCGGGGGGACCCAAGAGACCCAGTACTTC. Its translation is CASSTSGGTQETQYF.

This chain links TRBV7-2 with TRBJ2-1; D is possibly TRBD2 (6 bases). This CDR3 comprises 15 residues. V was trimmed by 5 bases and J by 5 bases, leaving 16 bases between them. Germline CDR1 is SGHTA and CDR2 is FQGNSA. The DNA for the CDR3 is TGTGCCAGCAGCCTCCGGGCGGGGATAAACAATGAGCAGTTCTTC. Translation: CASSLRAGINNEQFF.

This clonotype was seen at least ten times. V is TRBV4-1 and J is TRBJ2-7; D tentatively fits TRBD1 or TRBD2 (5 bases each). The germline CDR1 and CDR2 sequences are MGHRA and YSYEKL. The CDR3 is 15 residues long. V was trimmed by 4 bases and J by 3 bases, leaving 16 bases between them. The CDR3 sequence is CASSRDQNLGYEQYF. DNA of the CDR3: TGCGCCAGCAGCCGGGACCAAAACTTAGGCTACGAGCAGTACTTC.

This clonotype was recorded a few times. The chain has TRBV20-1 and TRBJ2-3; D assignment may be TRBD1 or TRBD2 (7 bases each). The CDR3 contains 14 residues. In germline, CDR1 is DFQATT, CDR2 SNEGSKA (reference sequence). Trimming removed 0 bases from V and 6 bases from J, with 13 bases in between. The CDR3 DNA reads as TGCAGTGCTAGAGATCAGGGGGGGCCGGATACGCAGTATTTT. Translated, it gives CSARDQGGPDTQYF.

This clonotype came up once. This chain uses TRBV6-2 or TRBV6-3 with TRBJ2-1; TRBD1 agrees at 10 bases. The junction had 10 bases not matched to a gene; V was cut back by 6 bases and J by 11 bases. This CDR3 is built from 14 residues. CDR1 and CDR2 from the germline V gene are MNHEY and SVGEGT. DNA of the CDR3: TGTGCCAGCAGGGACAGGGGGACGCTAGGTAAGCAGTTCTTC. This gives the protein CASRDRGTLGKQFF.